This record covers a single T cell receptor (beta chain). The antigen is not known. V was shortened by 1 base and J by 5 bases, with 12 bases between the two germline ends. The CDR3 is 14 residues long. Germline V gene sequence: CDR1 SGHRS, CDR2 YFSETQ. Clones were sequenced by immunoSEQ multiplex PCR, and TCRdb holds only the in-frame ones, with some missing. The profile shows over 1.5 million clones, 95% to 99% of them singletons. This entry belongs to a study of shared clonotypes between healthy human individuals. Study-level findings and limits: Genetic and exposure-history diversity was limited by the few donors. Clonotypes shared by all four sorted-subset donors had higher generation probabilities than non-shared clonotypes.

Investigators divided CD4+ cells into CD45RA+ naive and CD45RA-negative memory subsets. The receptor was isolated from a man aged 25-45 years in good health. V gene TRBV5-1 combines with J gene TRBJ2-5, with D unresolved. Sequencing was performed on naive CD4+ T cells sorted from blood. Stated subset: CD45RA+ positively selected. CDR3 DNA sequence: TGCGCCAGCAGCTTGTCCCTACCCGCCGAGACCCAGTACTTC. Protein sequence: CASSLSLPAETQYF.